The following is a TCR beta chain sequence with its context. This sample stems from a study of blood T cell repertoires in COVID-19. Across the study: Samples of COVID-19 (acute and convalescent) were obtained from the United States, Italy and Spain. In each case, the material was cDNA or gDNA derived from T cells, B-cell-depleted T cells, or PBMCs.

Authors' data handling: Counts of nucleated cells, estimated from reference gene primer amplification, were obtained. Produced via immunoSEQ multiplex PCR; TCRdb's table is partial and in-frame only. For V, J and clone size, that table is used; D and trimming come from the DNA. The table lists 150,000 to 180,000 clones, approximately 80% of them singletons, with under 0.75% in the top ten. The germline V gene has CDR1 SGDLS and CDR2 YYNGEE. The CDR3 extends over 13 amino acids. Trimming removed 4 bases at V and 0 bases at J, with 4 bases between. This receptor was identified in a man in his 60s with acute or convalescent COVID-19. The chain links TRBV9 to TRBJ1-4; D remains ambiguous. Source material: peripheral blood. The CDR3 nucleotides read TGTGCCAGCAGCCCTTCAACTAATGAAAAACTGTTTTTT. It is translated as CASSPSTNEKLFF.